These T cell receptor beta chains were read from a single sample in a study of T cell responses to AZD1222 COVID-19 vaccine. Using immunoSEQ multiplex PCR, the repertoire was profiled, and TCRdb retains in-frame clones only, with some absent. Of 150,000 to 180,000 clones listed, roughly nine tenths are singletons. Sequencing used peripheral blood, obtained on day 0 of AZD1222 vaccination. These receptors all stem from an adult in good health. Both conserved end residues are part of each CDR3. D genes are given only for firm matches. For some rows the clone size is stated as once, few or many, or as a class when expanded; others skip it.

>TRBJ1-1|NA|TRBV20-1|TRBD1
CSSTGPEAFF
TGCAGCTCGACAGGGCCTGAAGCTTTCTTT
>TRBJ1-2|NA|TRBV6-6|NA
CASSYRGGFNYGYTF
TGTGCCAGCAGTTACAGGGGCGGTTTTAACTATGGCTACACCTTC
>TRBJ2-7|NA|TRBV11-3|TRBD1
CASSSGDRGREQYF
TGTGCCAGCAGCTCCGGGGACAGGGGCCGCGAGCAGTACTTC
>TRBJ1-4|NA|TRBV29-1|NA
CSVLSVTNEKLFF
TGCAGCGTTTTATCAGTCACTAATGAAAAACTGTTTTTT
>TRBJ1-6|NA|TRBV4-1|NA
CASSQDWGASSPLHF
TGCGCCAGCAGCCAAGATTGGGGGGCGAGTTCACCCCTCCACTTT
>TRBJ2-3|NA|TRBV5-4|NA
CASSLYREADTQYF
TGTGCCAGCAGCTTATATAGGGAAGCAGATACGCAGTATTTT
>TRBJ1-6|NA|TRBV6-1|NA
CASSEAGFNSPLHF
TGTGCCAGCAGTGAAGCAGGGTTTAATTCACCCCTCCACTTT
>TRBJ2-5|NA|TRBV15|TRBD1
CATSREGTGGNQETQYF
TGTGCCACCAGCAGAGAAGGGACAGGGGGTAACCAAGAGACCCAGTACTTC
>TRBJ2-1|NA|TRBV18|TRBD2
CASSPGLAGGPVNEQFF
TGTGCCAGCTCACCCGGACTAGCGGGAGGGCCCGTCAATGAGCAGTTCTTC
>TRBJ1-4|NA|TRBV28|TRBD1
CASSLPSGGREKLFF
TGTGCCAGCAGCTTGCCATCAGGGGGAAGAGAAAAACTGTTTTTT
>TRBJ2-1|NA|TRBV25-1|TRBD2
CASSEWAGGEQFF
TGTGCCAGCAGTGAATGGGCGGGAGGTGAGCAGTTCTTC
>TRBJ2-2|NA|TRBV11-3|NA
CASSSFRTGELFF
TGTGCCAGCAGCTCCTTCAGGACCGGGGAGCTGTTTTTT
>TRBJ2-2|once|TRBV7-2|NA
CASSLAQWFTGELFF
TGTGCCAGCAGCTTAGCCCAGTGGTTCACCGGGGAGCTGTTTTTT
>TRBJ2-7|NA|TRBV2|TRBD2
CASSDVGEGLTYEQYF
TGTGCCAGCAGTGATGTCGGGGAGGGATTAACCTACGAGCAGTACTTC
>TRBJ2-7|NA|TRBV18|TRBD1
CASSWTGPSSYEQYF
TGTGCCAGCTCCTGGACAGGGCCGAGCTCCTACGAGCAGTACTTC
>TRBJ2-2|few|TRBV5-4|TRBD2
CASGRAGGTNTGELFF
TGTGCCAGCGGCCGAGCGGGAGGGACGAACACCGGGGAGCTGTTTTTT
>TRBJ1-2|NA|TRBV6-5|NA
CASSQPGVNYGYTF
TGTGCCAGCAGCCAGCCGGGGGTTAACTATGGCTACACCTTC
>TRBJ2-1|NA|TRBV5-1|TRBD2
CASSLLPSGSADEQFF
TGCGCCAGCAGCTTGTTGCCTAGCGGATCAGCGGATGAGCAGTTCTTC
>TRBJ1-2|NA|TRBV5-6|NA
CASSLDAGNYGYTF
TGTGCCAGCAGCTTGGATGCAGGGAACTATGGCTACACCTTC
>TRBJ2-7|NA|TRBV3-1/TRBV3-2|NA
CASSQASGSGPSYEQYF
TGTGCCAGCAGCCAAGCGTCGGGTAGCGGTCCCTCCTACGAGCAGTACTTC
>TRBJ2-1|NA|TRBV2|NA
CASSEGAGYNEQFF
TGTGCCAGCAGTGAAGGTGCCGGGTATAATGAGCAGTTCTTC
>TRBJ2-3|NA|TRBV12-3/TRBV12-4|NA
CASSSLLKQPQYF
TGTGCCAGCAGTTCATTACTAAAACAACCGCAGTATTTT
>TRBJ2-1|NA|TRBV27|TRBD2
CASRDDSGSTHNEQFF
TGTGCCAGCAGAGACGATAGCGGGAGTACCCACAATGAGCAGTTCTTC
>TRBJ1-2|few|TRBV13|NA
CASSPGGWGDYGYTF
TGTGCCAGCAGCCCTGGGGGCTGGGGGGACTATGGCTACACCTTC
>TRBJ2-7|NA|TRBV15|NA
CATSEGVSRAYEQYF
TGTGCCACCAGCGAGGGGGTAAGCAGGGCCTACGAGCAGTACTTC
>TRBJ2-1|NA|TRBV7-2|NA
CASSLLGSDLEQFF
TGTGCCAGCAGCTTATTGGGCAGCGACCTTGAGCAGTTCTTC
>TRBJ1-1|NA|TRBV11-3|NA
CASSLDRFRERVTEAFF
TGTGCCAGCAGCTTAGATAGGTTTCGGGAACGGGTTACTGAAGCTTTCTTT
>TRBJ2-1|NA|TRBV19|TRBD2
CASSTGLGDNEQFF
TGTGCCAGTAGTACTGGACTAGGAGACAATGAGCAGTTCTTC
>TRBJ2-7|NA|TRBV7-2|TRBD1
CASSLHGPGTGYLRQYF
TGTGCCAGCAGCTTACATGGCCCCGGGACAGGTTATTTACGGCAGTACTTC
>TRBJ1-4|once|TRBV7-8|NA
CASSLAGLATNEKLFF
TGTGCCAGCAGCTTAGCGGGCTTAGCAACTAATGAAAAACTGTTTTTT
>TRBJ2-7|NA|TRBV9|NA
CASSVFDGEQYF
TGTGCCAGCAGCGTATTCGACGGTGAGCAGTACTTC
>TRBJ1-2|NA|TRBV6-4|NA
CASSDSGQSGYTF
TGTGCCAGCAGTGACTCAGGGCAGTCTGGCTACACCTTC
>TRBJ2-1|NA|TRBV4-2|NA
CASSHPGTISSYNEQFF
TGTGCCAGCAGCCACCCCGGGACCATCAGCTCCTACAATGAGCAGTTCTTC
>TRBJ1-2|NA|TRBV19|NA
CASRGQFNYGYTF
TGTGCCAGTAGAGGACAGTTTAACTATGGCTACACCTTC
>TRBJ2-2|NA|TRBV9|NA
CASSVGGEVWRAGELFF
TGTGCCAGCAGCGTAGGGGGTGAGGTTTGGCGGGCCGGGGAGCTGTTTTTT
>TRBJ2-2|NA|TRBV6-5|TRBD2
CASILRERAGELFF
TGTGCCAGCATTTTGCGGGAGCGGGCCGGGGAGCTGTTTTTT
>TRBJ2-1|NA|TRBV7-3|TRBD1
CASSIGTGAYNEQFF
TGTGCCAGCAGCATTGGGACAGGGGCCTACAATGAGCAGTTCTTC
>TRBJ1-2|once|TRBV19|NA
CASSIAQGGFGYTF
TGTGCCAGTAGTATAGCGCAGGGCGGTTTCGGCTACACCTTC
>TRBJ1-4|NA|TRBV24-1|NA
CATSDTNEKLFF
TGTGCCACCAGTGACACCAATGAAAAACTGTTTTTT
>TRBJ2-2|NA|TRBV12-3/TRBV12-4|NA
CASSLYTGELFF
TGTGCCAGCAGTTTGTACACCGGGGAGCTGTTTTTT
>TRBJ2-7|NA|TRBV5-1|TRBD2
CASSLVAGGPSEQYF
TGCGCCAGCAGCTTGGTTGCGGGAGGGCCGAGCGAGCAGTACTTC
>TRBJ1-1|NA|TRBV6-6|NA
CASSYSGGNEAFF
TGTGCCAGCAGTTACTCCGGCGGAAATGAAGCTTTCTTT
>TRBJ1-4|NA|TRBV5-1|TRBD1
CASSPRDSNEKLFF
TGCGCCAGCAGCCCGCGGGACAGTAATGAAAAACTGTTTTTT
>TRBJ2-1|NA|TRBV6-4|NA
CASSDSDNNEQFF
TGTGCCAGCAGTGACTCGGACAACAATGAGCAGTTCTTC
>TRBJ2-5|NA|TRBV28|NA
CASSPRGYRFKETQYF
TGTGCCAGCAGCCCACGGGGATACAGATTTAAAGAGACCCAGTACTTC
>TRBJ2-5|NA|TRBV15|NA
CATSPLSGEGPGETQYF
TGTGCCACCAGCCCCCTTTCAGGGGAGGGCCCTGGAGAGACCCAGTACTTC
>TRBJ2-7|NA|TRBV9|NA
CASSASTSSYEQYF
TGTGCCAGCAGCGCATCGACTTCATCCTACGAGCAGTACTTC
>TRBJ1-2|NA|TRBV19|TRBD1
CASSIGTRLTGGGGYTF
TGTGCCAGTAGTATAGGGACGCGACTGACAGGGGGTGGCGGCTACACCTTC
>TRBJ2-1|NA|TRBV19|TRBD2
CASSSRTSGSRTNEQFF
TGTGCCAGTAGTAGCAGGACTAGCGGGAGTAGGACCAATGAGCAGTTCTTC